The 20 T cell receptor beta chains listed next were all sequenced from one sample in a study of blood T cell repertoires in COVID-19. The method was immunoSEQ multiplex PCR; TCRdb's version includes in-frame clones alone and lacks a portion of them. The sample consists of roughly 100,000 clones, around 81% of them appearing once. Sequenced input: peripheral blood. These receptors all stem from a man in his sixties with acute or convalescent COVID-19.

The chain couples TRBV29-1 to TRBJ2-5, with TRBD2 identical over 10 bases. J was trimmed by 3 bases and V by 4 bases; bases with no gene match: 2. The germline gives CDR1 SQVTM, CDR2 ANQGSEA. The CDR3 is made up of 13 amino acids. The CDR3 sequence is CSVATSGEETQYF. As DNA, the CDR3 is TGCAGCGTTGCCACTAGCGGGGAAGAGACCCAGTACTTC.

J is TRBJ1-2 and V is TRBV18; a possible D gene is TRBD1 (5 bases). Deletions cut 6 bases from V and 7 bases from J, with 21 bases between. Germline V gene data show CDR1 as KGHSH and CDR2 as LQKENI. The CDR3 loop spans 15 amino acids. CDR3 protein: CASSPGDGMWAGYTF. CDR3 coding DNA: TGTGCCAGCTCCCCGGGGGACGGAATGTGGGCTGGCTACACCTTC.

The chain employs TRBV5-1 and TRBJ2-7, with D perhaps matching TRBD1 (5 bases). CDR1 SGHRS and CDR2 YFSETQ come from the germline V gene. Trimming stripped 0 bases from V and 2 bases from J, with 12 bases between. CDR3 length equals 15 residues. In DNA, the CDR3 is TGCGCCAGCAGCTTGGCACAGGCTACTACCTACGAGCAGTACTTC. Translated: CASSLAQATTYEQYF.

The chain recombines TRBV9 with TRBJ1-2, with D perhaps matching TRBD1 (5 bases). This CDR3 is built from 13 residues. From germline, CDR1 is SGDLS and CDR2 YYNGEE. Trimming pared 4 bases from V and 2 bases from J, leaving 9 bases between. CDR3 sequence (DNA): TGTGCCAGCAGCCCGGCAGGGAACTATGGCTACACCTTC. Amino acids: CASSPAGNYGYTF.

This rearrangement joins TRBV19 to TRBJ2-3, with D perhaps matching TRBD1 (5 bases). This CDR3 has 12 residues. Germline CDR1 reads LNHDA; CDR2 reads SQIVND (reference sequence). V lost 5 bases and J lost 6, with 9 bases in between. The CDR3 is CASSPSGDTQYF. The CDR3 DNA follows: TGTGCCAGTAGTCCTTCAGGGGATACGCAGTATTTT.

The CDR3 region is CASSHTRGLNTEAFF. The CDR3 DNA sequence: TGCGCCAGCAGCCACACAAGGGGCCTGAACACTGAAGCTTTCTTT. The chain links TRBV4-1 to TRBJ1-1, with D possibly being TRBD1 (5 bases). Deletions cut 3 bases from V and 0 bases from J, with 11 bases between. The length of the CDR3 is 15 residues. Germline lookup yields CDR1 MGHRA and CDR2 YSYEKL.

This chain uses TRBV19 with TRBJ2-5; D perhaps matches TRBD2 (7 bases). Germline V gene lookup returns CDR1 LNHDA and CDR2 SQIVND (reference sequence). V was pared by 4 bases and J by 10 bases, with 22 bases between. CDR3 length: 15 amino acids. This CDR3 is CASSRGLRGRGDQYF. The CDR3 DNA follows: TGTGCCAGTAGTAGAGGTTTGAGGGGGAGGGGGGACCAGTACTTC. Full variable domain (rest looked up from reference TRBV19 and TRBJ2-5): DGGITQSPKYLFRKEGQNVTLSCEQNLNHDAMYWYRQDPGQGLRLIYYSQIVNDFQKGDIAEGYSVSREKKESFPLTVTSAQKNPTAFYLCASSRGLRGRGDQYFGPGTRLLVL.

This chain connects TRBV19 to TRBJ1-1; no clear D. The CDR3 covers 15 residues. V was shortened by 1 base and J by 6 bases, with 15 bases between the two germline ends. Looked up from germline, CDR1 is LNHDA and CDR2 is SQIVND (reference sequence). The chain's CDR3 is CASSIVGVPSPEAFF. The CDR3 DNA follows: TGTGCCAGTAGTATAGTTGGAGTACCCTCGCCTGAAGCTTTCTTT.

The rearrangement links TRBV19 to TRBJ2-7, with TRBD1 matching 7 bases. Germline assignment: CDR1 LNHDA and CDR2 SQIVND (reference sequence). Unmatched junction bases numbered 3, after V lost 3 bases and J lost 4 bases. The CDR3 consists of 13 residues. The CDR3 DNA reads TGTGCCAGTAGTATGGGACAGCTTTACGAGCAGTACTTC. It is translated as CASSMGQLYEQYF.

The chain is built from TRBV6-5 and TRBJ2-7, with 11 bases fitting TRBD2. CDR1 MNHEY and CDR2 SVGAGI come from the germline V gene. There are 14 residues in the CDR3. Losses at the gene ends were 8 bases for V and 5 bases for J; bases not matched to a gene: 8. The CDR3 DNA is TGTGCCAGCCGTAGCGGGGGGGCGTTCCACGAGCAGTACTTC. Its protein is CASRSGGAFHEQYF.

The chain combines TRBV6-6 with TRBJ2-1; 12 nucleotides agree with TRBD2. The germline CDR1 and CDR2 sequences are MNHNY and SVGAGI (reference sequence). This CDR3 contains 15 residues. J lost 16 bases, V lost 4 bases, and 14 bases had no gene match. CDR3 DNA: TGTGCCAGCAGTTCCCAAGGACTAGCGGGACCACTACTTTTCTTC. This codes for CASSSQGLAGPLLFF.

The chain joins TRBV18 to TRBJ1-4, with D maybe TRBD1 (6 bases). In germline, CDR1 is KGHSH, CDR2 LQKENI. Trimming took off 5 bases at V and 6 bases at J, with 16 bases between the two ends. The CDR3 is 15 amino acids. CDR3 DNA sequence: TGTGCCAGCTCATTACGGACAGAGGCTGATGAAAAACTGTTTTTT. Its protein is CASSLRTEADEKLFF.

The V call is TRBV5-6, the J call TRBJ2-7; a possible D gene is TRBD1 (5 bases). The CDR3 runs 13 residues. Trimming stripped 0 bases from V and 6 bases from J, with 10 bases between. Germline V CDR1 and CDR2: SGHDT, YYEEEE. The CDR3 DNA follows: TGTGCCAGCAGCTTGGGGGGTACAGGCGAGCAGTACTTC. Its translation: CASSLGGTGEQYF.

The chain couples TRBV6-2 or TRBV6-3 to TRBJ2-1, with 11 bases identical to TRBD2. J lost 2 bases, V lost 5 bases, and 5 bases had no gene match. Germline CDR1 reads MNHEY; CDR2 reads SVGEGT. CDR3 length: 16 residues. The CDR3 loop is CASSRLAGSAYNEQFF. In DNA form, the CDR3 reads TGTGCCAGCAGTCGACTAGCGGGATCGGCCTACAATGAGCAGTTCTTC.

The rearrangement joins TRBV9 to TRBJ2-1; D is perhaps TRBD2 (5 bases). The germline CDR1 and CDR2 sequences are SGDLS and YYNGEE. This CDR3 has 15 residues. V was shortened by 0 bases and J by 0 bases, with 7 bases between the two germline ends. CDR3 loop: CASSVGTASYNEQFF. Written as DNA, the CDR3 is TGTGCCAGCAGCGTAGGGACTGCCTCCTACAATGAGCAGTTCTTC.

This rearrangement joins TRBV2 to TRBJ1-6; D is unclear. Trimming took 1 base from V and 7 from J, leaving 5 bases between them. This CDR3 has 13 amino acids. Germline loops: CDR1 SNHLY, CDR2 FYNNEI. CDR3 sequence: CASSEVANSPLHF. The CDR3 coding sequence is TGTGCCAGCAGTGAAGTAGCCAATTCACCCCTCCACTTT.

This clone was recorded a few times. J is TRBJ2-2 and V is TRBV7-9; D is perhaps TRBD2 (6 bases). V was trimmed by 3 bases and J by 6 bases, leaving 14 bases between them. CDR3 length: 15 residues. Germline CDR1 SEHNR, CDR2 FQNEAQ (reference sequence). The CDR3 loop is CASSLPGSFAGELFF. The CDR3 DNA sequence: TGTGCCAGCAGCTTGCCCGGGAGCTTTGCCGGGGAGCTGTTTTTT.

The chain links TRBV29-1 to TRBJ1-1; TRBD1 agrees at 7 bases. Looked up from germline, CDR1 is SQVTM and CDR2 is ANQGSEA. This CDR3 comprises 13 residues. V lost 7 bases, J lost 6 bases, and 11 bases stayed unmatched. This CDR3 reads CSGLTGRVSEAFF. In DNA form, the CDR3 reads TGCAGCGGCCTGACAGGGCGGGTTTCTGAAGCTTTCTTT.

The rearrangement links TRBV7-9 to TRBJ2-3, with 8 bases that match TRBD2. Losses at the gene ends were 3 bases for V and 2 bases for J; bases not matched to a gene: 4. This CDR3 region has 15 residues. The germline CDR1 and CDR2 sequences are SEHNR and FQNEAQ (reference sequence). This CDR3 reads CASSFKLADTDTQYF. Written as DNA, the CDR3 is TGTGCCAGCAGCTTTAAACTAGCGGACACAGATACGCAGTATTTT. The full variable domain, completed using reference TRBV7-9 and TRBJ2-3, is DTGVSQNPRHKITKRGQNVTFRCDPISEHNRLYWYRQTLGQGPEFLTYFQNEAQLEKSRLLSDRFSAERPKGSFSTLEIQRTEQGDSAMYLCASSFKLADTDTQYFGPGTRLTVL.

The V and J genes are TRBV7-2 and TRBJ1-5, with TRBD1 matching over 8 bases. Germline lookup yields CDR1 SGHTA and CDR2 FQGNSA. The ends lost 5 bases at V and 2 bases at J; junction bases unmatched: 5. CDR3 length: 15 residues. The CDR3 bases are TGTGCCAGCAGCATCCAGGGGGCTGGCAATCAGCCCCAGCATTTT. It specifies CASSIQGAGNQPQHF.